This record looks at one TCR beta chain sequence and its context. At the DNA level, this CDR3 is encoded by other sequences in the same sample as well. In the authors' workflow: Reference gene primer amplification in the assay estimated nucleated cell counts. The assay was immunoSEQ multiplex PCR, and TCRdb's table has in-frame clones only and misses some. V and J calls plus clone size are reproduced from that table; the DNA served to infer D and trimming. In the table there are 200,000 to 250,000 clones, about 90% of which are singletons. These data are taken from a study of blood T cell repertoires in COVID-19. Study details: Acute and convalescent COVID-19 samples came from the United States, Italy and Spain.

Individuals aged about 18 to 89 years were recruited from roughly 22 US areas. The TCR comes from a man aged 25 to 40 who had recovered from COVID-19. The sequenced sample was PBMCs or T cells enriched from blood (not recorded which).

CDR3 sequence reads: CASSQGQGRTDTQYF. The CDR3 nucleotides read TGCGCCAGCAGCCAAGGACAGGGGAGGACAGATACGCAGTATTTT. The chain uses TRBV4-3 and TRBJ2-3; TRBD1 matches 8 bases. Germline V lookup: CDR1 LGHNA, CDR2 YSLEER. V lost 1 base, J lost 3 bases, and 3 bases stayed unmatched. This CDR3 contains 15 residues.